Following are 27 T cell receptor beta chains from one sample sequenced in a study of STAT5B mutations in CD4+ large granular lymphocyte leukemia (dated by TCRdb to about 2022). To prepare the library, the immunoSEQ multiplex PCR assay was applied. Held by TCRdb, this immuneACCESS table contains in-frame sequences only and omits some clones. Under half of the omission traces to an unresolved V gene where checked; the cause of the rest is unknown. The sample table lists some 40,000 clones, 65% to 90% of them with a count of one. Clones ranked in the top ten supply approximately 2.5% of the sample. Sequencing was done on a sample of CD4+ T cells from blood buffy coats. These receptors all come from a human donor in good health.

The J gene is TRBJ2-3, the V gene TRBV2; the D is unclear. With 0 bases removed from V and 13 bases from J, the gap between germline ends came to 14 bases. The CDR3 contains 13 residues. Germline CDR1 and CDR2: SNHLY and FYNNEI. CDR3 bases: TGTGCCAGCAGTGAAGCGGGTCTGCGGACCGAGTATTTT. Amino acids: CASSEAGLRTEYF.

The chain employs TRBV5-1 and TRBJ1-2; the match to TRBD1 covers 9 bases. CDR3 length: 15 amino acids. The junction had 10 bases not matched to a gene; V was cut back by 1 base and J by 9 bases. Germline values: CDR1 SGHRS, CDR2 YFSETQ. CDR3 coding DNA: TGCGCCAGCAGCTTGTTAACGGGACAGGGTCTTAGCTACACCTTC. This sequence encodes CASSLLTGQGLSYTF. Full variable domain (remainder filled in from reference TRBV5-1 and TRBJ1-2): KAGVTQTPRYLIKTRGQQVTLSCSPISGHRSVSWYQQTPGQGLQFLFEYFSETQRNKGNFPGRFSGRQFSNSRSEMNVSTLELGDSALYLCASSLLTGQGLSYTFGSGTRLTVV.

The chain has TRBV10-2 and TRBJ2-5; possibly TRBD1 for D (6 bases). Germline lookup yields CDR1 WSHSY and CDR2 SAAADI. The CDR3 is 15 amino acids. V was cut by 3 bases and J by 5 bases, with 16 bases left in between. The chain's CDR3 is CASSDPGQRGETQYF. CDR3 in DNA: TGCGCCAGCAGTGACCCGGGACAAAGGGGGGAGACCCAGTACTTC.

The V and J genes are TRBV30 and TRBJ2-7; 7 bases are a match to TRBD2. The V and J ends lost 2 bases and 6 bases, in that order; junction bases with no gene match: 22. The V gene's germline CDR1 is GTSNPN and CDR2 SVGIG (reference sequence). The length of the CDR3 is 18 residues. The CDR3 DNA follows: TGTGCCTGGAGTCGACTAGCACAAACCTCCCCTTACGATTTCGAGCAGTACTTC. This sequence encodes CAWSRLAQTSPYDFEQYF.

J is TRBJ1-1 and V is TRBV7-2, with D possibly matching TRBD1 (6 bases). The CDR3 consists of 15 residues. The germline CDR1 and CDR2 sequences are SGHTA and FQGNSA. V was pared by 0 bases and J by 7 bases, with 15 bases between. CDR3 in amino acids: CASSLAVGTQYEAFF. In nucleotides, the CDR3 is TGTGCCAGCAGCTTAGCAGTCGGGACACAGTATGAAGCTTTCTTT.

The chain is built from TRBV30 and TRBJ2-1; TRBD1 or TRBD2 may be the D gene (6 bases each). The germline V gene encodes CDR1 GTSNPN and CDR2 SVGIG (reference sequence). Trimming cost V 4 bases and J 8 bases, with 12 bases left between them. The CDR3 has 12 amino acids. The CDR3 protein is CAWTFGGDEQFF. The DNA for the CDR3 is TGTGCCTGGACCTTCGGGGGCGATGAGCAGTTCTTC.

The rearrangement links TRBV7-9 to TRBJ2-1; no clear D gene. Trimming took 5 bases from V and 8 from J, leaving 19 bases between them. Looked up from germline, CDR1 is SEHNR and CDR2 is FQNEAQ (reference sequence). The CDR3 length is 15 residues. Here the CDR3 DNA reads TGTGCCAGCAGCCCCCTTTCGAGATCGGGCCATGAGCAGTTCTTC. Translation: CASSPLSRSGHEQFF.

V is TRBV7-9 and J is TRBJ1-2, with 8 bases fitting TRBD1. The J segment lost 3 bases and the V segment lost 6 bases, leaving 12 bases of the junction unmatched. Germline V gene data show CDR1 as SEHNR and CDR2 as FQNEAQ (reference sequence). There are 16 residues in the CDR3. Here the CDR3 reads CASSFRPPDRDYGYTF. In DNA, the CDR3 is TGTGCCAGCAGTTTCCGTCCCCCGGACAGGGACTATGGCTACACCTTC.

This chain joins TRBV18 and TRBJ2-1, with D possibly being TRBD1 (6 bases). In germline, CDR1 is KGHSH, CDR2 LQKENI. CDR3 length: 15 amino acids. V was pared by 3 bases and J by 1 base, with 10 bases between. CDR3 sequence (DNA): TGTGCCAGCTCACCCCCGGGACAATCCTACAATGAGCAGTTCTTC. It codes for CASSPPGQSYNEQFF. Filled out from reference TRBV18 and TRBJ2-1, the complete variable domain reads NAGVMQNPRHLVRRRGQEARLRCSPMKGHSHVYWYRQLPEEGLKFMVYLQKENIIDESGMPKERFSAEFPKEGPSILRIQQVVRGDSAAYFCASSPPGQSYNEQFFGPGTRLTVL.

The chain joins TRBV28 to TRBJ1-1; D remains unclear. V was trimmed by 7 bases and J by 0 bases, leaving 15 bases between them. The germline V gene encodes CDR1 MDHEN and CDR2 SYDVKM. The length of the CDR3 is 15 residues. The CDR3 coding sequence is TGTGCCAGCACCGCGTTGATAGTAATGAACACTGAAGCTTTCTTT. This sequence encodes CASTALIVMNTEAFF.

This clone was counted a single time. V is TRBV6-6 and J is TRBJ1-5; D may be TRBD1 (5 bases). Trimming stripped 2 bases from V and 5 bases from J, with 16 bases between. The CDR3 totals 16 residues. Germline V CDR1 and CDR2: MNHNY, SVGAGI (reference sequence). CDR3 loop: CASSYPGTRGHQPQHF. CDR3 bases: TGTGCCAGCAGTTACCCCGGGACTCGGGGACATCAGCCCCAGCATTTT.

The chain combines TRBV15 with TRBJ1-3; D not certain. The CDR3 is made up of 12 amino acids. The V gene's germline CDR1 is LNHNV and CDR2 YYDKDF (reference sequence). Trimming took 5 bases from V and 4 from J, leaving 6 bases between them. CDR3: CATSRQGNTIYF. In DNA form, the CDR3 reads TGTGCCACCAGCCGCCAAGGAAACACCATATATTTT.

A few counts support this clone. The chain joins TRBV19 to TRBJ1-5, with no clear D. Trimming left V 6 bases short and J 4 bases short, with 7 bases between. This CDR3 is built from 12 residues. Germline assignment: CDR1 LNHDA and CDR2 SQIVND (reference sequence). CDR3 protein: CASSPWNQPQHF. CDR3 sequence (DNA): TGTGCCAGTAGCCCGTGGAATCAGCCCCAGCATTTT.

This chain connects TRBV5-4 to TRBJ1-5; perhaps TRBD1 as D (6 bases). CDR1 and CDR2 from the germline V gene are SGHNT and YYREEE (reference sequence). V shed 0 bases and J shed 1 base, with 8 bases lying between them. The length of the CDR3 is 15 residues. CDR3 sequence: CASSLGGQSNQPQHF. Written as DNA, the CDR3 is TGTGCCAGCAGCTTGGGCGGACAGAGCAATCAGCCCCAGCATTTT.

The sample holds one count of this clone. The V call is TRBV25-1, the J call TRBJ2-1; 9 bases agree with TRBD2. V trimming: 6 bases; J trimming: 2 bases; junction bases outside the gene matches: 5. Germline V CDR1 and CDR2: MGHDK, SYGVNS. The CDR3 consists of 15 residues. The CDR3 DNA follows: TGTGCCAGCAGCTGGCGGGAGGGCGCCTACAATGAGCAGTTCTTC. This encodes CASSWREGAYNEQFF.

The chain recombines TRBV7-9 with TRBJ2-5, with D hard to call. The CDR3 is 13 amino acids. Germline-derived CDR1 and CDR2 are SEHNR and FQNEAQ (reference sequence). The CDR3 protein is CAGSWRGQETQYF. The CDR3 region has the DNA TGTGCAGGTTCTTGGCGTGGGCAAGAGACCCAGTACTTC. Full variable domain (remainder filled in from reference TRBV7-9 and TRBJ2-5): DTGVSQNPRHKITKRGQNVTFRCDPISEHNRLYWYRQTLGQGPEFLTYFQNEAQLEKSRLLSDRFSAERPKGSFSTLEIQRTEQGDSAMYLCAGSWRGQETQYFGPGTRLLVL.

CDR3 coding DNA: TGTGCCAGCAGCCCGACTGGGACAGGGGCTTCCTATGGCTACACCTTC. Its translation: CASSPTGTGASYGYTF. This chain joins TRBV5-8 and TRBJ1-2; 10 bases are a match to TRBD1. J was trimmed by 4 bases and V by 4 bases; bases with no gene match: 10. CDR3 length: 16 amino acids. The germline gives CDR1 SGHTS, CDR2 YDEGEE.

As DNA, the CDR3 is TGTGCCTGGGGACAGCGCGGCCCCCAGCATTTT. Translation gives CAWGQRGPQHF. The gene calls are TRBV30 and TRBJ1-5, with D perhaps matching TRBD1 (6 bases). V lost 5 bases and J 10 bases, leaving 12 bases between the germline ends. The length of the CDR3 is 11 residues. Germline values: CDR1 GTSNPN, CDR2 SVGIG (reference sequence).

The CDR3 DNA reads TGTGCCAGCAGTGATTTGGGGGACCACCTCGACGAGCAGTACTTC. Amino acid sequence: CASSDLGDHLDEQYF. This chain connects TRBV25-1 to TRBJ2-7; D is tentatively TRBD1 or TRBD2 (5 bases each). The germline V gene encodes CDR1 MGHDK and CDR2 SYGVNS. The germline V and J ends were trimmed by 3 bases and 5 bases, with 17 bases remaining between them. The CDR3 spans 15 residues.

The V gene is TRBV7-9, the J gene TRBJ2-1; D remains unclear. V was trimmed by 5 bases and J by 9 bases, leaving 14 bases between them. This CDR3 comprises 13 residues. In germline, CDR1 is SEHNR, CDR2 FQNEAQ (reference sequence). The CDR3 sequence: CASSPPTSGEQFF. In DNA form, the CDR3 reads TGTGCCAGCAGCCCCCCCACGAGTGGTGAGCAGTTCTTC. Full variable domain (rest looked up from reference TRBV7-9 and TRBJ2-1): DTGVSQNPRHKITKRGQNVTFRCDPISEHNRLYWYRQTLGQGPEFLTYFQNEAQLEKSRLLSDRFSAERPKGSFSTLEIQRTEQGDSAMYLCASSPPTSGEQFFGPGTRLTVL.

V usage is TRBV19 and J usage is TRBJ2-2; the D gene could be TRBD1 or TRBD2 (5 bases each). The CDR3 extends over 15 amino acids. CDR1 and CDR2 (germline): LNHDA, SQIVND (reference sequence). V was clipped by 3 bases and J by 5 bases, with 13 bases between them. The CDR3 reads CASSMGLAGTGELFF. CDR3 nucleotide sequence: TGTGCCAGTAGTATGGGGCTAGCCGGAACCGGGGAGCTGTTTTTT. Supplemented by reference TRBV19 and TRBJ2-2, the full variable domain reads DGGITQSPKYLFRKEGQNVTLSCEQNLNHDAMYWYRQDPGQGLRLIYYSQIVNDFQKGDIAEGYSVSREKKESFPLTVTSAQKNPTAFYLCASSMGLAGTGELFFGEGSRLTVL.

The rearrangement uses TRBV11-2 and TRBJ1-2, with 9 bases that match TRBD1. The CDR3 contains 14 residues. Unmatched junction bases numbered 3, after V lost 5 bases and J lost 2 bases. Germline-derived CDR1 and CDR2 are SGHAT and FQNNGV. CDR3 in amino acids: CASSRQGGNYGYTF. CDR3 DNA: TGTGCCAGCAGCCGACAGGGGGGCAACTATGGCTACACCTTC.

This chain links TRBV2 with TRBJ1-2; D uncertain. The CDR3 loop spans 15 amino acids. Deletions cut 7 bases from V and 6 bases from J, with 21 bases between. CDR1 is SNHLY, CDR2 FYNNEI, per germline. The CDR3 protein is CASTLTLSNLNGYTF. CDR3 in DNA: TGTGCCAGCACCCTAACTTTGTCAAACCTAAATGGCTACACCTTC. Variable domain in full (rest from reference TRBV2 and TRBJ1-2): EPEVTQTPSHQVTQMGQEVILRCVPISNHLYFYWYRQILGQKVEFLVSFYNNEISEKSEIFDDQFSVERPDGSNFTLKIRSTKLEDSAMYFCASTLTLSNLNGYTFGSGTRLTVV.

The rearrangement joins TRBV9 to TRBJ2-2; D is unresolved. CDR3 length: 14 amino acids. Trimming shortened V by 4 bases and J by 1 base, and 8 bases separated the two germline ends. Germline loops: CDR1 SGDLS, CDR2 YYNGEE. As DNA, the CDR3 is TGTGCCAGCAGCTTTCGACAGAACACCGGGGAGCTGTTTTTT. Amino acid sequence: CASSFRQNTGELFF.

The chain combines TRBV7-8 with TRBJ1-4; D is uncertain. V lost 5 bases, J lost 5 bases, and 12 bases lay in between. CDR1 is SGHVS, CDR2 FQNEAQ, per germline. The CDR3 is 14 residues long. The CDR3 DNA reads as TGTGCCAGCAGCGGACGGAACGAGAATGAAAAACTGTTTTTT. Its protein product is CASSGRNENEKLFF.

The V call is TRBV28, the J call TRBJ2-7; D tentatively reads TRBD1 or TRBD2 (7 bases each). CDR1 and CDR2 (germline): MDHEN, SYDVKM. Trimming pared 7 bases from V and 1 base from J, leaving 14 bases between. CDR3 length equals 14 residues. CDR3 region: CASTRQGGSYEQYF. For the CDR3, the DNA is TGTGCCAGCACTCGACAGGGAGGGTCCTACGAGCAGTACTTC.

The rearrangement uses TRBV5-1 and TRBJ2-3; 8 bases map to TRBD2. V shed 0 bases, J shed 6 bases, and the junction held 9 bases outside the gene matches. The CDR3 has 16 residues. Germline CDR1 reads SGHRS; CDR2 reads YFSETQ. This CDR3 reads CASSLAASGLTDTQYF. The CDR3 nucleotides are TGCGCCAGCAGCTTGGCCGCTAGCGGGCTTACGGATACGCAGTATTTT.